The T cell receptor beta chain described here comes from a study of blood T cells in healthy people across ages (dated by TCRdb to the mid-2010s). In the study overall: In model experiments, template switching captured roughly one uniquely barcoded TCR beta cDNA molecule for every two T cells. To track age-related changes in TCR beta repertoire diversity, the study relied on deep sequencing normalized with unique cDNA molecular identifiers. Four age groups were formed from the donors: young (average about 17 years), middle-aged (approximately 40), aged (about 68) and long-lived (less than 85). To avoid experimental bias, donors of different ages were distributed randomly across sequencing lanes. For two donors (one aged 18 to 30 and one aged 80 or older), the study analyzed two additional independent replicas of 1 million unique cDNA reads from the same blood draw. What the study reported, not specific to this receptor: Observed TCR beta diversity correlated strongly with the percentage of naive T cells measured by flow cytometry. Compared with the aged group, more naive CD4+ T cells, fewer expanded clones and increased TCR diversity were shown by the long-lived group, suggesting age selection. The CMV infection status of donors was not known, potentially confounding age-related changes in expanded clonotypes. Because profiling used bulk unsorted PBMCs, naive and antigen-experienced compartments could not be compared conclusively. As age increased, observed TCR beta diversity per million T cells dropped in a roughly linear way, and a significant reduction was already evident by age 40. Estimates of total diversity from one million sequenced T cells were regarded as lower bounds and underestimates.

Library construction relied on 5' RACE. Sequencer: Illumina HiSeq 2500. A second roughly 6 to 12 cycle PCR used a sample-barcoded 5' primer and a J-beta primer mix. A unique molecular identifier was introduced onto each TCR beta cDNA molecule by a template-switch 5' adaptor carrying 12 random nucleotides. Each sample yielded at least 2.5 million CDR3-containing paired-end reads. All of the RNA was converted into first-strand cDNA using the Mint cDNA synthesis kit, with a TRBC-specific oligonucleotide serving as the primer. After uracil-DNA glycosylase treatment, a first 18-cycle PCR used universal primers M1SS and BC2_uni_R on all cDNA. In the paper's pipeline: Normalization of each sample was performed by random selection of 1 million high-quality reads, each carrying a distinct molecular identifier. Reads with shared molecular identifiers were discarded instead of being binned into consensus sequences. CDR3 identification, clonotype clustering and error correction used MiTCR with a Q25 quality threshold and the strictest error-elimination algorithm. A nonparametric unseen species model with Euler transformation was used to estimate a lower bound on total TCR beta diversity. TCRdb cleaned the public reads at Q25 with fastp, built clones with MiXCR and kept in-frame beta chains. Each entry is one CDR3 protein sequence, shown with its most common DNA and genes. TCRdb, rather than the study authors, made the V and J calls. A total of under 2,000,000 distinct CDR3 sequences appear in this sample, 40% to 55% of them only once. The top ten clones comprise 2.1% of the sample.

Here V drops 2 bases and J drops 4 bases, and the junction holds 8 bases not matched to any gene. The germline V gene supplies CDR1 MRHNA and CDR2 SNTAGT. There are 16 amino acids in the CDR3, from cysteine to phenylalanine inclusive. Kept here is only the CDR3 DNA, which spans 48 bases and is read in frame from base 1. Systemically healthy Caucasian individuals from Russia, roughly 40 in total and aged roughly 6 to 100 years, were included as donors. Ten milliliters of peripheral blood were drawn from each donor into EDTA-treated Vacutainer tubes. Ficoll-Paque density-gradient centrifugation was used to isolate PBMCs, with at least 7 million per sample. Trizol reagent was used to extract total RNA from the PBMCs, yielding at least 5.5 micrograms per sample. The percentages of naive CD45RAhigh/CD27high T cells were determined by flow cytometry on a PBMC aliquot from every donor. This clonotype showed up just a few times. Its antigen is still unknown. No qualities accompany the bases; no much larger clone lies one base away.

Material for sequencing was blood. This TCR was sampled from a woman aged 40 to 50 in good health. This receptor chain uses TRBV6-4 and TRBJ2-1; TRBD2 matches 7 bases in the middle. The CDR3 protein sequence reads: CASSDSRDYPYNEQFF. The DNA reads TGTGCCAGCAGTGACAGTCGGGACTACCCTTACAATGAGCAGTTCTTC.